Listed below are T cell receptor beta chains from one sample, sequenced in a study of T-cell memory formation after mild COVID-19. A single record per CDR3 protein comes from TCRdb applying MiXCR to the 5' RACE reads. The repertoire holds 430,000 or so distinct CDR3 sequences, with more than 20% as singletons. Sequenced material: PBMCs or a T cell subset sorted from them (not recorded which). All receptors come from an adult woman who had mild COVID-19 (a few samples of this study predate the infection). Cell type and time point are not known. The CDR3 runs from the conserved cysteine through the conserved F or W. The order of the fields is J gene, V gene, D gene, clone size, CDR3 protein, CDR3 DNA. The D gene is left open where the match is weak. Clone sizes are given selectively: once, few, many, or a class where the clone is expanded.

j_gene: TRBJ1-1; v_gene: TRBV12-3/TRBV12-4; d_gene: TRBD1; abundance: few; CDR3aa: CASSYLNVGQGASEAFF; CDR3nt: TGTGCCAGCAGTTACCTGAACGTGGGACAGGGGGCGTCTGAAGCTTTCTTT
j_gene: TRBJ2-7; v_gene: TRBV4-2; d_gene: NA; abundance: few; CDR3aa: CASSQVAELSYEQYF; CDR3nt: TGTGCCAGCAGCCAAGTGGCGGAACTATCCTACGAGCAGTACTTC
j_gene: TRBJ1-1; v_gene: TRBV6-6; d_gene: NA; abundance: NA; CDR3aa: CASSSGTVALNTEAFF; CDR3nt: TGTGCCAGCAGTAGTGGGACCGTGGCCCTGAACACTGAAGCTTTCTTT
j_gene: TRBJ2-7; v_gene: TRBV5-1; d_gene: TRBD1; abundance: many; CDR3aa: CASSTHSGGEQYF; CDR3nt: TGCGCCAGCAGCACGCACTCAGGGGGCGAGCAGTACTTC
j_gene: TRBJ2-3; v_gene: TRBV18; d_gene: NA; abundance: few; CDR3aa: CASSPRDTSTDTQYF; CDR3nt: TGTGCCAGCTCACCTAGGGACACATCCACAGATACGCAGTATTTT
j_gene: TRBJ2-3; v_gene: TRBV7-7; d_gene: TRBD2; abundance: few; CDR3aa: CASSSGLALTDTQYF; CDR3nt: TGTGCTAGCAGCTCAGGACTAGCACTCACAGATACGCAGTATTTT
j_gene: TRBJ2-1; v_gene: TRBV7-3; d_gene: TRBD2; abundance: NA; CDR3aa: CASSLHLAGVGNEQFF; CDR3nt: TGTGCCAGCAGCTTACATTTAGCGGGAGTGGGTAATGAGCAGTTCTTC
j_gene: TRBJ1-2; v_gene: TRBV12-3/TRBV12-4; d_gene: NA; abundance: NA; CDR3aa: CASSSPSGARQGYTF; CDR3nt: TGTGCCAGCAGTTCTCCCTCGGGGGCGCGTCAGGGCTACACCTTC
j_gene: TRBJ1-6; v_gene: TRBV11-2; d_gene: NA; abundance: many; CDR3aa: CASSLGANSPLHF; CDR3nt: TGTGCCAGCAGCTTAGGGGCGAATTCACCCCTCCACTTT
j_gene: TRBJ2-1; v_gene: TRBV2; d_gene: NA; abundance: NA; CDR3aa: CANTRWESSYNEQFF; CDR3nt: TGTGCCAATACGAGATGGGAAAGCTCCTACAATGAGCAGTTCTTC
j_gene: TRBJ2-7; v_gene: TRBV20-1; d_gene: TRBD1; abundance: NA; CDR3aa: CSARDLGQGVEQYF; CDR3nt: TGCAGTGCTAGAGATCTGGGACAGGGCGTCGAGCAGTACTTC
j_gene: TRBJ2-7; v_gene: TRBV12-3/TRBV12-4; d_gene: TRBD1; abundance: NA; CDR3aa: CASSLTRDSSYEQYF; CDR3nt: TGTGCCAGCAGCCTAACCCGGGACAGCTCCTACGAGCAGTACTTC
j_gene: TRBJ2-1; v_gene: TRBV7-3; d_gene: NA; abundance: NA; CDR3aa: CASSLPGAGSSYNEQFF; CDR3nt: TGTGCCAGCAGCTTGCCGGGGGCGGGAAGCTCCTACAATGAGCAGTTCTTC
j_gene: TRBJ2-5; v_gene: TRBV7-9; d_gene: NA; abundance: NA; CDR3aa: CASSLALPGETQYF; CDR3nt: TGTGCCAGCAGCTTAGCGCTCCCCGGGGAGACCCAGTACTTC
j_gene: TRBJ2-6; v_gene: TRBV5-1; d_gene: NA; abundance: NA; CDR3aa: CASSQRDLKNVLTF; CDR3nt: TGCGCCAGCAGCCAACGGGACTTAAAGAACGTCCTGACTTTC
j_gene: TRBJ1-4; v_gene: TRBV19; d_gene: NA; abundance: NA; CDR3aa: CASSDRSSGEKLFF; CDR3nt: TGTGCCAGTAGCGACAGATCCTCGGGTGAAAAACTGTTTTTT
j_gene: TRBJ2-3; v_gene: TRBV7-2; d_gene: NA; abundance: NA; CDR3aa: CASSLPLNPTAF; CDR3nt: TGTGCCAGCAGCCTTCCTCTCAACCCGACGGCATTT
j_gene: TRBJ1-2; v_gene: TRBV7-9; d_gene: TRBD1; abundance: NA; CDR3aa: CASTLDREYGYTF; CDR3nt: TGTGCCAGCACCCTTGACAGGGAGTATGGCTACACCTTC
j_gene: TRBJ1-1; v_gene: TRBV12-3/TRBV12-4; d_gene: TRBD1; abundance: once; CDR3aa: CASSFSGGLVAFF; CDR3nt: TGTGCCAGCAGTTTTTCAGGGGGCTTGGTAGCTTTCTTT
j_gene: TRBJ1-5; v_gene: TRBV7-2; d_gene: NA; abundance: NA; CDR3aa: CASSLMGDQPQHF; CDR3nt: TGTGCCAGCAGCTTAATGGGTGATCAGCCCCAGCATTTT
j_gene: TRBJ2-2; v_gene: TRBV5-1; d_gene: NA; abundance: NA; CDR3aa: CASVLQASGTVELFF; CDR3nt: TGCGCCAGCGTACTACAGGCCTCGGGCACCGTGGAGCTGTTTTTT
j_gene: TRBJ1-3; v_gene: TRBV12-3/TRBV12-4; d_gene: NA; abundance: few; CDR3aa: CASTLLRPSGNTIYF; CDR3nt: TGTGCCAGCACCTTACTCCGGCCCTCTGGAAACACCATATATTTT
j_gene: TRBJ2-3; v_gene: TRBV10-3; d_gene: NA; abundance: few; CDR3aa: CAISESYATQYF; CDR3nt: TGTGCCATCAGTGAGTCTTATGCTACGCAGTATTTT
j_gene: TRBJ2-2; v_gene: TRBV7-9; d_gene: TRBD2; abundance: few; CDR3aa: CASSRASGRAGELFF; CDR3nt: TGTGCCAGCAGCCGAGCTAGCGGGAGGGCCGGGGAGCTGTTTTTT
j_gene: TRBJ1-1; v_gene: TRBV19; d_gene: NA; abundance: few; CDR3aa: CASSVQHWNTEAFF; CDR3nt: TGTGCCAGTAGTGTGCAGCATTGGAACACTGAAGCTTTCTTT
j_gene: TRBJ2-7; v_gene: TRBV9; d_gene: NA; abundance: NA; CDR3aa: CASSAGASSYEQYF; CDR3nt: TGTGCCAGCAGCGCCGGGGCGAGCTCCTACGAGCAGTACTTC
j_gene: TRBJ2-1; v_gene: TRBV6-5; d_gene: TRBD2; abundance: NA; CDR3aa: CASSPPLAGFNEQFF; CDR3nt: TGTGCCAGCAGTCCGCCACTAGCGGGATTCAATGAGCAGTTCTTC
j_gene: TRBJ2-3; v_gene: TRBV5-1; d_gene: NA; abundance: NA; CDR3aa: CASSSDGSDTQYF; CDR3nt: TGCGCCAGCAGCTCGGACGGGTCGGATACGCAGTATTTT
j_gene: TRBJ2-3; v_gene: TRBV5-1; d_gene: TRBD2; abundance: few; CDR3aa: CASSPERGGTDTQYF; CDR3nt: TGCGCCAGCAGCCCAGAGCGGGGGGGCACAGATACGCAGTATTTT
j_gene: TRBJ1-1; v_gene: TRBV7-8; d_gene: TRBD1; abundance: NA; CDR3aa: CASSSTRDRGTEAFF; CDR3nt: TGTGCCAGCAGCTCGACCCGGGACAGGGGGACTGAAGCTTTCTTT
j_gene: TRBJ2-5; v_gene: TRBV4-1; d_gene: NA; abundance: few; CDR3aa: CASSQATGYASETQYF; CDR3nt: TGCGCCAGCAGCCAAGCAACAGGGTACGCGTCGGAGACCCAGTACTTC
j_gene: TRBJ2-1; v_gene: TRBV4-1; d_gene: TRBD2; abundance: few; CDR3aa: CASSPEVSGGPYNEQFF; CDR3nt: TGCGCCAGCAGCCCGGAGGTCAGCGGGGGCCCCTACAATGAGCAGTTCTTC
j_gene: TRBJ1-5; v_gene: TRBV5-5; d_gene: NA; abundance: few; CDR3aa: CASSLEQFSNQPQHF; CDR3nt: TGTGCCAGCAGCTTGGAGCAGTTTAGCAATCAGCCCCAGCATTTT
j_gene: TRBJ1-2; v_gene: TRBV20-1; d_gene: NA; abundance: few; CDR3aa: CSANAGRDYGYTF; CDR3nt: TGCAGTGCCAACGCCGGAAGGGACTATGGCTACACCTTC
j_gene: TRBJ2-4; v_gene: TRBV7-9; d_gene: NA; abundance: few; CDR3aa: CASSPSDGLAKNIQYF; CDR3nt: TGTGCCAGCAGCCCCTCGGACGGTCTAGCCAAAAACATTCAGTACTTC
j_gene: TRBJ2-2; v_gene: TRBV7-9; d_gene: NA; abundance: few; CDR3aa: CASSLVTGPNTGELFF; CDR3nt: TGTGCCAGCAGCTTAGTGACGGGACCAAACACCGGGGAGCTGTTTTTT
j_gene: TRBJ1-4; v_gene: TRBV7-9; d_gene: NA; abundance: NA; CDR3aa: CASSSDRLKLFF; CDR3nt: TGTGCCAGCAGCTCGGACAGATTGAAACTGTTTTTT
j_gene: TRBJ1-5; v_gene: TRBV7-8; d_gene: NA; abundance: few; CDR3aa: CASSLKNREESLNQPQHF; CDR3nt: TGTGCCAGCAGCTTAAAGAACAGGGAAGAGAGTCTCAATCAGCCCCAGCATTTT
j_gene: TRBJ1-2; v_gene: TRBV20-1; d_gene: NA; abundance: few; CDR3aa: CSASQGLKHGYTF; CDR3nt: TGCAGTGCTAGTCAGGGGCTGAAACATGGCTACACCTTC